This T cell receptor beta chain was identified in a study of T cells in Graves' hyperthyroidism and ophthalmopathy. Overall study context: Before any treatment, at initial diagnosis, peripheral blood was collected.

Any patient presenting with uncontrolled infection, other autoimmune disease, pregnancy or lactation was left out. The CDR3 regions of TCR beta were amplified from RNA transcripts. Using the HTBI primer set, a first-round RT-PCR was run on the TCR CDR3. Each CDR3 protein is one row after TCRdb ran MiXCR on the multiplex PCR reads. Here the sample spans 300,000 to 400,000 distinct CDR3 sequences, approximately 14% being singletons. After removal of 7 bases from V and 2 bases from J, the junction contained 7 bases not matched to a gene. Germline loops: CDR1 LGHDT, CDR2 YNNKEL (reference sequence). CDR3 size: 14 residues. This clonotype came up many times.

The V and J genes are TRBV3-1 and TRBJ2-7; TRBD1 aligns across 8 bases. The TCR originated in an older woman with Graves' hyperthyroidism. The material sequenced was blood. The CDR3, as DNA: TGTGCCAGCAAAGCACAGGGGGTCACCTACGAGCAGTACTTC. Residues: CASKAQGVTYEQYF.